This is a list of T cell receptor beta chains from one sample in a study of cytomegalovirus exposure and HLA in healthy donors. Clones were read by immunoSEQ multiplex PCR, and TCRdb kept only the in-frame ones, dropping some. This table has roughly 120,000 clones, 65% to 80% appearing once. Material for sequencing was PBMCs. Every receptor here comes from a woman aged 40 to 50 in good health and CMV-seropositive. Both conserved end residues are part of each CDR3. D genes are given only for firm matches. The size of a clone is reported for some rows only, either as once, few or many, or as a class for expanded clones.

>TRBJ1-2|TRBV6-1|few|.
TGTGCCAGCTCCGAAGGGAGCTATGGCTACACCTTC
CASSEGSYGYTF
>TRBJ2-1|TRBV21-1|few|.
TGTGCCAGCAGCACCTTGACAGGATGGAATGAGCAGTTCTTC
CASSTLTGWNEQFF
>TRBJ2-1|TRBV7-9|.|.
TGTGCCAGCAGCTTAGCGAGCTACAATGAGCAGTTCTTC
CASSLASYNEQFF
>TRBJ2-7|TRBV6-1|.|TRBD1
TGTGCCAGCAGTGTGGACAGGGTCGTGGTCGAGCAGTACTTC
CASSVDRVVVEQYF
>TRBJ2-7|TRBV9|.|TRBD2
TGTGCCAGCAGCCCGCGGGAGTCAACCTACGAGCAGTACTTC
CASSPRESTYEQYF
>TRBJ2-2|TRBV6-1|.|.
TGTGCCAGCAGGGGAGGGGGAAGCACCGGGGAGCTGTTTTTT
CASRGGGSTGELFF
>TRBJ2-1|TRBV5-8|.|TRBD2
TGTGCCAGCAGCGAAACTAGCGGGAGGGCCTACAATGAGCAGTTCTTC
CASSETSGRAYNEQFF
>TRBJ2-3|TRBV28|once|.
TGTGCCAGCAGGGATGACAGAATCCTCACAGATACGCAGTATTTT
CASRDDRILTDTQYF
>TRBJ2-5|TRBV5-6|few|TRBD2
TGTGCCAGCAGCATACGGACTAGCGGGAAAGAGACCCAGTACTTC
CASSIRTSGKETQYF
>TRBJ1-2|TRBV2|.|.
TGTGCCAGCAGTGAAGTGAGGGCAGGCGGCTACACCTTC
CASSEVRAGGYTF